This record looks at one T cell receptor (beta chain) sequence and its context. The antigen this receptor binds is unknown. The sample holds no much larger clone one base away, and base qualities are not on file. This entry is derived from a study of T cell responses to AZD1222 COVID-19 vaccine (dated by TCRdb to about 2021). About the full investigation: AZD1222 recipients given second doses at about 4 weeks or at about 12 weeks were pooled, since spike-specific TCR depth and breadth were not found to differ between the two schedules. TCR sequencing was performed for 230 to 250 trial participants, of whom some 200 were given two doses of AZD1222 and 26 were given two doses of MenACWY control vaccine. Trial participants were enrolled by age into subgroups of 18-55, 56-69 and 70-plus years, and 148, 28 and 57 TCR-sequenced participants, respectively, were included in these subgroups. Results and caveats for the whole study, not just this receptor: The 56-69-year group was small, and its depth increase did not reach significance, likely because of low power. After two AZD1222 doses, both the breadth and the depth of spike-specific TCRs were significantly higher than at day 0 and than in MenACWY recipients. Reportedly, almost half of the unique spike-specific TCRs recognized epitopes lying outside the regions that are mutated in the B.1.351 and B.1.1.7 variants. Most participants were white British and females outnumbered males, and the authors suggested that clonal diversity may have been underestimated. Conclusions about previously exposed vaccinees were limited because only six AZD1222 recipients were SARS-CoV-2 seropositive at baseline. Vaccine-associated CD4 TCRs spanned the whole spike protein, with dominant responses in regions 160-218 and 743-854. No day 14 peak-response samples were available, so repertoires were characterized only after the peak T cell response.

From a lookup of the germline V gene (reference sequence), CDR1 and CDR2 are LNHDA and SQIVND. The germline V end is reduced by 5 bases and the J end by 7 bases; junction bases left unmatched: 8. The CDR3 runs 14 amino acids, cysteine and phenylalanine included. Only the CDR3 portion is preserved as DNA: 42 bases, with reading frame beginning at the first base. The CDR3 regions of human TCRbeta chains were subjected to immunosequencing. The study's processing was this. Repertoire TCRs were checked for matches against a reference library of SARS-CoV-2-specific TCRs that had been generated using the MIRA antigen-specificity platform. Breadth meant the fraction of unique TCRs that were SARS-CoV-2-associated, whereas depth meant the fraction of total T cells that were SARS-CoV-2-associated. Using the MIRA data, each spike-specific TCR was assigned both to the spike region to which the TCR was reactive and to a CD4 or CD8 class. Log10-transformed breadth and depth values were compared by one-way ANOVA with Sidak's multiple comparisons tests. TCRdb stores this immuneACCESS table with in-frame sequences only. Part of the clones is absent; in the studies checked, under half of the shortfall reflects unresolved V genes, and no reason is known for the rest. V, J and clone size derive from that table, while D and trimming were established from the DNA sequence. This sample has 95,000 to 100,000 clones in its table, and more than 70% of those were observed once. Together, the top ten hold about 1.4% of the sample.

Sample time point, as interpreted from the label and publication: baseline before first vaccination. Samples from vaccinated people were obtained from the UK trials COV001 and COV002, which included a single-blind randomized controlled phase 2/3 trial of AZD1222 (ChAdOx1 nCoV-19) in healthy adults. For TCRbeta chain sequencing, PBMC samples were collected from trial participants at day 0 and at day 28 after the second dose. The origin of this receptor is an adult in good health. Specimen: peripheral blood, collected on day 0 of AZD1222 vaccination. The V and J segments used are TRBV19 and TRBJ1-2, with 9 junctional bases fitting TRBD1. The CDR3 sequence is CASSRGQGIGGYTF. The sequenced DNA: TGTGCCAGTAGTCGGGGACAGGGCATCGGTGGCTACACCTTC.